This is a list of T cell receptor beta chains from one sample in a study of monozygotic twins with cystic fibrosis. Some clones are missing from TCRdb's copy, which holds only in-frame ones; the method was immunoSEQ multiplex PCR. The sample records some 32,000 clones, under 95% being singletons. Source material: blood. The receptor set was obtained from a girl under 10 years old with cystic fibrosis. Each CDR3 is given with its conserved first and last residue. Each record gives: clone size, V gene, D gene, J gene, CDR3 DNA, CDR3 protein. D genes are given only for firm matches. Not every row has a clone size; where given, it reads once, few, many or a size class.

abundance: .; v_gene: TRBV29-1; d_gene: TRBD1; j_gene: TRBJ1-2; CDR3nt: TGCAGCGTTGAGTTGGCAGGGGGTACCAGCGTTGGCTACACCTTC; CDR3aa: CSVELAGGTSVGYTF
abundance: .; v_gene: TRBV30; d_gene: .; j_gene: TRBJ1-2; CDR3nt: TGTGCCTGGAGTGCTGGGGGCAGGGGAGGTTATGGCTACACCTTC; CDR3aa: CAWSAGGRGGYGYTF
abundance: .; v_gene: TRBV6-6; d_gene: .; j_gene: TRBJ2-3; CDR3nt: TGTGCCAGCAGTTACTCGACCCTAGCGCCAGATACGCAGTATTTT; CDR3aa: CASSYSTLAPDTQYF
abundance: .; v_gene: TRBV14; d_gene: .; j_gene: TRBJ2-2; CDR3nt: TGTGCCAGCAGCCAATTGGGACGTTCCACCGGGGAGCTGTTTTTT; CDR3aa: CASSQLGRSTGELFF
abundance: .; v_gene: TRBV5-1; d_gene: TRBD1; j_gene: TRBJ1-1; CDR3nt: TGCGCCAGCAGCCTACAGGGGGTATCCACTGAAGCTTTCTTT; CDR3aa: CASSLQGVSTEAFF
abundance: .; v_gene: TRBV10-2; d_gene: .; j_gene: TRBJ1-5; CDR3nt: TGCGCCAGCAGTGAGCCGACTCAGAGCAATCAGCCCCAGCATTTT; CDR3aa: CASSEPTQSNQPQHF
abundance: .; v_gene: TRBV30; d_gene: .; j_gene: TRBJ1-5; CDR3nt: TGTGCCTGGAGTCCCGACAGGATTAATCAGCCCCAGCATTTT; CDR3aa: CAWSPDRINQPQHF
abundance: .; v_gene: TRBV28; d_gene: .; j_gene: TRBJ1-2; CDR3nt: TGTGCCAGCAGTTCACAGGGCTACACCTTC; CDR3aa: CASSSQGYTF
abundance: once; v_gene: TRBV7-6; d_gene: .; j_gene: TRBJ2-7; CDR3nt: TGTGCCAGCAGCTTATCAGAGTCCTACGAGCAGTACTTC; CDR3aa: CASSLSESYEQYF
abundance: .; v_gene: TRBV28; d_gene: .; j_gene: TRBJ2-7; CDR3nt: TGTGCCAGCAGCCGAAGGGGGGTAGGCTCCTACGAGCAGTACTTC; CDR3aa: CASSRRGVGSYEQYF
abundance: .; v_gene: TRBV19; d_gene: .; j_gene: TRBJ2-1; CDR3nt: TGTGCCAGTAGTGTGGACCGGAACAATGAGCAGTTCTTC; CDR3aa: CASSVDRNNEQFF
abundance: once; v_gene: TRBV5-1; d_gene: .; j_gene: TRBJ1-4; CDR3nt: TGCGCCAGCAGCTGGGGGCAAAATGAAAAACTGTTTTTT; CDR3aa: CASSWGQNEKLFF
abundance: .; v_gene: TRBV25-1; d_gene: TRBD1; j_gene: TRBJ2-2; CDR3nt: TGTGCCAGCAGTGAACCGGGACAGGGTACCGGGGAGCTGTTTTTT; CDR3aa: CASSEPGQGTGELFF
abundance: .; v_gene: TRBV2; d_gene: .; j_gene: TRBJ2-1; CDR3nt: TGTGCCAGCAGTGCCCTCGGGGATGAGCAGTTCTTC; CDR3aa: CASSALGDEQFF
abundance: .; v_gene: TRBV19; d_gene: .; j_gene: TRBJ2-2; CDR3nt: TGTGCCAGTAGTTATACGGACCACCCGAACACCGGGGAGCTGTTTTTT; CDR3aa: CASSYTDHPNTGELFF
abundance: once; v_gene: TRBV5-1; d_gene: .; j_gene: TRBJ2-4; CDR3nt: TGCGCCAGCAGCTCAGAGGGCGGGTTAGGAAACATTCAGTACTTC; CDR3aa: CASSSEGGLGNIQYF
abundance: once; v_gene: TRBV18; d_gene: .; j_gene: TRBJ2-7; CDR3nt: TGTGCCAGCTCATCCTCGACTCGTAGCTCCTACGAGCAGTACTTC; CDR3aa: CASSSSTRSSYEQYF
abundance: .; v_gene: TRBV18; d_gene: .; j_gene: TRBJ1-2; CDR3nt: TGTGCCAGCTCACTAAATTCCCCCTCGGGACCGCCTGGAAGGGGCTACACCTTC; CDR3aa: CASSLNSPSGPPGRGYTF
abundance: .; v_gene: TRBV30; d_gene: .; j_gene: TRBJ2-6; CDR3nt: TGTGCCTGGAGTGTTAACAGGGTTTTCTCTGGGGCCAACGTCCTGACTTTC; CDR3aa: CAWSVNRVFSGANVLTF
abundance: few; v_gene: TRBV14; d_gene: .; j_gene: TRBJ1-6; CDR3nt: TGTGCCAGCAGCCAAGATCAAGGTGGGACCTCACCCCTCCACTTT; CDR3aa: CASSQDQGGTSPLHF
abundance: .; v_gene: TRBV27; d_gene: TRBD2; j_gene: TRBJ2-7; CDR3nt: TGTGCCAGCAGTCCCATCGGACTAGCGGGAGCTCACGAGCAGTACTTC; CDR3aa: CASSPIGLAGAHEQYF
abundance: .; v_gene: TRBV14; d_gene: TRBD1; j_gene: TRBJ1-2; CDR3nt: TGTGCCAGCAGCAAACGACAGGGGATGGACTATGGCTACACCTTC; CDR3aa: CASSKRQGMDYGYTF
abundance: once; v_gene: TRBV7-9; d_gene: .; j_gene: TRBJ1-1; CDR3nt: TGTGCCAGCAGCCTCGGAGTTTGGACTGAAGCTTTCTTT; CDR3aa: CASSLGVWTEAFF
abundance: .; v_gene: TRBV4-1; d_gene: .; j_gene: TRBJ2-1; CDR3nt: TGCGCCAGCAGCCAAGAGACACCTAGTCCTTACGTTGAGCAGTTCTTC; CDR3aa: CASSQETPSPYVEQFF
abundance: .; v_gene: TRBV30; d_gene: TRBD2; j_gene: TRBJ2-3; CDR3nt: TGTGCCTGGACGACTAGCGGGAAGCAGTATTTT; CDR3aa: CAWTTSGKQYF
abundance: .; v_gene: TRBV15; d_gene: TRBD1; j_gene: TRBJ2-1; CDR3nt: TGTGCCACCAGCAGACCAGACAGGGGGGAGGTCAATGAGCAGTTCTTC; CDR3aa: CATSRPDRGEVNEQFF
abundance: .; v_gene: TRBV2; d_gene: .; j_gene: TRBJ1-2; CDR3nt: TGTGCCAGCAGGTTGGACACCCGAAGGGTATTC; CDR3aa: CASRLDTRRVF
abundance: .; v_gene: TRBV7-9; d_gene: .; j_gene: TRBJ1-1; CDR3nt: TGTGCCAGCAGCTTGCCCGGGACACCGAACACTGAAGCTTTCTTT; CDR3aa: CASSLPGTPNTEAFF
abundance: .; v_gene: TRBV19; d_gene: .; j_gene: TRBJ1-3; CDR3nt: TGTGCCAGTGGCACAGGCGGAAACACCATATATTTT; CDR3aa: CASGTGGNTIYF
abundance: .; v_gene: TRBV7-2; d_gene: .; j_gene: TRBJ2-4; CDR3nt: TGTGCCAGCAGCCCAGGGGCAGGGCTATCGGTTTCGGCCAAAAACATTCAGTACTTC; CDR3aa: CASSPGAGLSVSAKNIQYF
abundance: few; v_gene: TRBV15; d_gene: .; j_gene: TRBJ2-2; CDR3nt: TGTGCCACCAGCAGAGTAGGTTTTCACACCGGGGAGCTGTTTTTT; CDR3aa: CATSRVGFHTGELFF
abundance: .; v_gene: TRBV28; d_gene: .; j_gene: TRBJ1-2; CDR3nt: TGTGCCAGCAGCCCTACAGGGCAGGGAGGCTATGGCTACACCTTC; CDR3aa: CASSPTGQGGYGYTF
abundance: .; v_gene: TRBV4-3; d_gene: TRBD1; j_gene: TRBJ2-1; CDR3nt: TGCGCCAGCAGCCCCTCAGGGACAGGGGGTTACAATGAGCAGTTCTTC; CDR3aa: CASSPSGTGGYNEQFF
abundance: .; v_gene: TRBV12-5; d_gene: .; j_gene: TRBJ1-3; CDR3nt: TGTGCTAGTGGTTTGGTCCACAGTATCTCTGGAAACACCATATATTTT; CDR3aa: CASGLVHSISGNTIYF
abundance: .; v_gene: TRBV5-8; d_gene: .; j_gene: TRBJ2-1; CDR3nt: TGTGCCAGCAGCTTTTACCCGTCCCCCTACAATGAGCAGTTCTTC; CDR3aa: CASSFYPSPYNEQFF
abundance: .; v_gene: TRBV12-5; d_gene: .; j_gene: TRBJ1-4; CDR3nt: TGTGCTAGTGGTTTGGGCAGGGATAATGAAAAACTGTTTTTT; CDR3aa: CASGLGRDNEKLFF
abundance: few; v_gene: TRBV19; d_gene: .; j_gene: TRBJ1-1; CDR3nt: TGTGCCAGTAGAATCACTGAAGCTTTCTTT; CDR3aa: CASRITEAFF
abundance: few; v_gene: TRBV30; d_gene: .; j_gene: TRBJ2-7; CDR3nt: TGTGCCTGGATCACAGGCTACGAGCAGTACTTC; CDR3aa: CAWITGYEQYF
abundance: once; v_gene: TRBV7-6; d_gene: .; j_gene: TRBJ1-1; CDR3nt: TGTGCCAGCAGCTTATTCAGAAGGAACACTGAAGCTTTCTTT; CDR3aa: CASSLFRRNTEAFF
abundance: .; v_gene: TRBV27; d_gene: TRBD2; j_gene: TRBJ2-2; CDR3nt: TGTGCCAGCAGTTTCAAGGGACTAGCGGGAGGAATAACCGGGGAGCTGTTTTTT; CDR3aa: CASSFKGLAGGITGELFF
abundance: .; v_gene: TRBV5-1; d_gene: .; j_gene: TRBJ2-2; CDR3nt: TGCGCCAGCAGCTTTAGGGGTGATAACACCGGGGAGCTGTTTTTT; CDR3aa: CASSFRGDNTGELFF
abundance: .; v_gene: TRBV12-5; d_gene: TRBD2; j_gene: TRBJ2-7; CDR3nt: TGTGCTAGTGGTTTGGCCCCAGGAACGCCACTAGCGGGAACGAGCGAGCAGTACTTC; CDR3aa: CASGLAPGTPLAGTSEQYF
abundance: .; v_gene: TRBV6-4; d_gene: TRBD2; j_gene: TRBJ2-1; CDR3nt: TGTGCCAGCAGTGTTGAAGCGGGGGGGCGTAAAGAGCAGTTCTTC; CDR3aa: CASSVEAGGRKEQFF
abundance: once; v_gene: TRBV30; d_gene: .; j_gene: TRBJ2-3; CDR3nt: TGTGCCTGGGGCGTTGCAGATACGCAGTATTTT; CDR3aa: CAWGVADTQYF
abundance: .; v_gene: TRBV7-9; d_gene: TRBD1; j_gene: TRBJ1-3; CDR3nt: TGTGCCAGCAGCCGCCGGGACAGTGGAAACACCATATATTTT; CDR3aa: CASSRRDSGNTIYF
abundance: .; v_gene: TRBV11-2; d_gene: .; j_gene: TRBJ2-5; CDR3nt: TGTGCCAGCAGCTTCGCTAGGAGGGCAACTTCCCAAGAGACCCAGTACTTC; CDR3aa: CASSFARRATSQETQYF
abundance: .; v_gene: TRBV4-1; d_gene: TRBD1; j_gene: TRBJ2-7; CDR3nt: TGCGCCAGCAGCCAAGTTGGGACAGCCTACGAGCAGTACTTC; CDR3aa: CASSQVGTAYEQYF
abundance: .; v_gene: TRBV6-1; d_gene: .; j_gene: TRBJ1-2; CDR3nt: TGTGCCAGCAGTGCATATCTAGGGACGGGCTATGGCTACACCTTC; CDR3aa: CASSAYLGTGYGYTF
abundance: once; v_gene: TRBV19; d_gene: TRBD1; j_gene: TRBJ1-6; CDR3nt: TGTGCCAGTAGTGACAGGGGTTCACCCCTCCACTTT; CDR3aa: CASSDRGSPLHF
abundance: .; v_gene: TRBV5-8; d_gene: .; j_gene: TRBJ2-5; CDR3nt: TGTGCCAGCAGCTTGGAGACCCAGTACTTC; CDR3aa: CASSLETQYF
abundance: .; v_gene: TRBV5-4; d_gene: .; j_gene: TRBJ1-2; CDR3nt: TGTGCCAGCAGCTGGTCCGGGGCGGCCCTCGTCGGCTACACCTTC; CDR3aa: CASSWSGAALVGYTF
abundance: .; v_gene: TRBV9; d_gene: .; j_gene: TRBJ1-2; CDR3nt: TGTGCCAGCAGCGAGAGCGGGGCTGCTAACTATGGCTACACCTTC; CDR3aa: CASSESGAANYGYTF